The following is a T cell receptor beta chain sequence with its context. The CDR3 runs to 14 residues. Looked up from germline, CDR1 is GTSNPN and CDR2 is SVGIG (reference sequence). Trimming shortened V by 1 base and J by 2 bases, and 12 bases separated the two germline ends. The data derive from a study of blood T cell repertoires in COVID-19. Study overall: T cells, B-cell-depleted T cells, or PBMCs supplied cDNA or gDNA.

Seattle cases were enrolled at active infection and followed longitudinally. The authors' processing: Amplification from reference gene primers served as the basis for estimated nucleated cell counts. The table came from immunoSEQ multiplex PCR; TCRdb's copy has only in-frame clones and leaves some out. The D gene and trimming were derived from the DNA, and the V and J assignments and clone size from that table. The sample holds roughly 77,000 clones; 76% are singletons and the top ten take approximately 15%. The source is a man aged 55 to 70 with COVID-19, enrolled during active disease. Sequencing was carried out using peripheral blood. The V gene is TRBV30, the J gene TRBJ2-7, with a weak D call TRBD2 (5 bases). The DNA of the CDR3 is TGTGCCTGGAGTGCGGGGTTTGGGACCTACGAGCAGTACTTC. It yields the protein CAWSAGFGTYEQYF.